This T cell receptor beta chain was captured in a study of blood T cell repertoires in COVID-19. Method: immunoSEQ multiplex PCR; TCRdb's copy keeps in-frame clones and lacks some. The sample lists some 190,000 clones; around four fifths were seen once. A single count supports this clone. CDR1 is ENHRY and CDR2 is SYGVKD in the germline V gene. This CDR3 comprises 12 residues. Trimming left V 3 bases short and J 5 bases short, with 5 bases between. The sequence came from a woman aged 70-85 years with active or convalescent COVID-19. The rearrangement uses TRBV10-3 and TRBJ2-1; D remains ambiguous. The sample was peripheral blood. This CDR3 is CAISEHNNEQFF. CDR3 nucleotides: TGTGCCATCAGTGAACATAACAATGAGCAGTTCTTC.